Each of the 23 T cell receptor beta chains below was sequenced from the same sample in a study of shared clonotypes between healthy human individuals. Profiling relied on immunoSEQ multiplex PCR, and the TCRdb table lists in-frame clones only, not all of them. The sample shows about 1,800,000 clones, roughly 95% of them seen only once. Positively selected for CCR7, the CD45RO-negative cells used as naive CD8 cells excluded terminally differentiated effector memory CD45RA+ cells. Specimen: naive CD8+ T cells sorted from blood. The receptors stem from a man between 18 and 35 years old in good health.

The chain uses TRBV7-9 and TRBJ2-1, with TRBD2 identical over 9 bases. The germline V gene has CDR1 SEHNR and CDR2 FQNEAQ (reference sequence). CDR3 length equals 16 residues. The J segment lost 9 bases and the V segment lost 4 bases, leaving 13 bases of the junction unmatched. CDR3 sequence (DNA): TGTGCCAGCAGCTCTAAAATACCGGGACTAGCCGGTGAGCAGTTCTTC. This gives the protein CASSSKIPGLAGEQFF.

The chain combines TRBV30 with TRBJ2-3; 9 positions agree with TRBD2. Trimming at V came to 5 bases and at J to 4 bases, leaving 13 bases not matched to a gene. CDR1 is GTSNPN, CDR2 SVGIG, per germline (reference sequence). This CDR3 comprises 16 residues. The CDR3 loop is CAWGLGLAGFSDTQYF. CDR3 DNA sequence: TGTGCCTGGGGGCTCGGGCTAGCGGGATTTTCAGATACGCAGTATTTT.

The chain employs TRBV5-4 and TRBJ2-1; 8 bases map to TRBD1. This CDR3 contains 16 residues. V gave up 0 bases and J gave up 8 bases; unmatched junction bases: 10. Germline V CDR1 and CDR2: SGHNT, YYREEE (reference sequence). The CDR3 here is CASSLVRGPLFDEQFF. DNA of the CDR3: TGTGCCAGCAGCTTGGTCAGGGGGCCCCTGTTCGATGAGCAGTTCTTC.

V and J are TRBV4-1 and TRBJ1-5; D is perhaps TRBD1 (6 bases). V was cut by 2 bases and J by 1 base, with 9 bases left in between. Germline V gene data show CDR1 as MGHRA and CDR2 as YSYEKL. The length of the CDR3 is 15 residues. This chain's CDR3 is CASSQKQGSNQPQHF. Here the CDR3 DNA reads TGCGCCAGCAGCCAAAAACAGGGAAGCAATCAGCCCCAGCATTTT.

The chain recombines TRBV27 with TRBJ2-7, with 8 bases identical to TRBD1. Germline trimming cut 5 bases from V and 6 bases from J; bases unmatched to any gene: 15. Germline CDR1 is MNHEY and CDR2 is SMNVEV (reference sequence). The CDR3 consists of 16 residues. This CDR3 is CASSPQPGQGLTEQYF. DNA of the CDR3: TGTGCCAGCAGTCCACAACCCGGACAGGGCTTAACCGAGCAGTACTTC.

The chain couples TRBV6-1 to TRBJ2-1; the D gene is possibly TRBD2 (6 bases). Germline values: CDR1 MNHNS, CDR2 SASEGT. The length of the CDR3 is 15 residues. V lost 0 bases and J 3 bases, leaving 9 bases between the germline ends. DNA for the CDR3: TGTGCCAGCAGTGAAGCGGGACTGGACTACAATGAGCAGTTCTTC. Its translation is CASSEAGLDYNEQFF.

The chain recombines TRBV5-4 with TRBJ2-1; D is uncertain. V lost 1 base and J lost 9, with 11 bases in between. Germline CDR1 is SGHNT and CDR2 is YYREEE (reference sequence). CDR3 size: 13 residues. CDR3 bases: TGTGCCAGCAGCTTGTATGGCGTAGGTGAGCAGTTCTTC. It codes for CASSLYGVGEQFF.

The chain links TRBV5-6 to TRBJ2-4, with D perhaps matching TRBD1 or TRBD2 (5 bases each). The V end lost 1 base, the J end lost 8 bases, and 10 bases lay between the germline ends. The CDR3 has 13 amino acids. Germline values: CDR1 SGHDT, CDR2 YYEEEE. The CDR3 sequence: CASSLWGSDIQYF. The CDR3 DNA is TGTGCCAGCAGCTTGTGGGGGAGCGACATTCAGTACTTC.

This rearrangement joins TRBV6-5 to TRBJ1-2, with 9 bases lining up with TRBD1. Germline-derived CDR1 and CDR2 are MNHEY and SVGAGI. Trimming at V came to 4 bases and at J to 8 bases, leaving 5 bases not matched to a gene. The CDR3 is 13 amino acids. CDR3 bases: TGTGCCAGCAGTTTTACAGGGGGCGAGGGCTACACCTTC. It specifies CASSFTGGEGYTF.

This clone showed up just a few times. The CDR3 nucleotides are TGTGCCAGTGGGGCCGGGGGTAATTCGGCCCTCCACTTT. It yields the protein CASGAGGNSALHF. This sequence joins TRBV2 and TRBJ1-6, with D possibly TRBD1 on 5 matching bases. Germline CDR1 and CDR2: SNHLY and FYNNEI. The CDR3 has 13 amino acids. Between the trimmed V and J ends, which lost 9 bases and 14 bases, there was a span of 20 bases.

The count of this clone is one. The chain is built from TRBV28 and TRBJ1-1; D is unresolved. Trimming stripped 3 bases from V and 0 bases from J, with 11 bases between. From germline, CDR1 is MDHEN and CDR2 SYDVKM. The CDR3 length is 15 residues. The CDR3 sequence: CASSFSGALNTEAFF. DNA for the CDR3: TGTGCCAGCAGTTTTTCCGGCGCTCTGAACACTGAAGCTTTCTTT. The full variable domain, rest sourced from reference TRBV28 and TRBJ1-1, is DVKVTQSSRYLVKRTGEKVFLECVQDMDHENMFWYRQDPGLGLRLIYFSYDVKMKEKGDIPEGYSVSREKKERFSLILESASTNQTSMYLCASSFSGALNTEAFFGQGTRLTVV.

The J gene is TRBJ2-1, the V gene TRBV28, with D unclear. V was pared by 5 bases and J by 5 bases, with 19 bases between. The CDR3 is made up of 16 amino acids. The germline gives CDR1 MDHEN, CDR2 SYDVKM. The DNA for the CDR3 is TGTGCCAGCAGTCCGGCAGGCATCTCTCCAGACAATGAGCAGTTCTTC. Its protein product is CASSPAGISPDNEQFF.

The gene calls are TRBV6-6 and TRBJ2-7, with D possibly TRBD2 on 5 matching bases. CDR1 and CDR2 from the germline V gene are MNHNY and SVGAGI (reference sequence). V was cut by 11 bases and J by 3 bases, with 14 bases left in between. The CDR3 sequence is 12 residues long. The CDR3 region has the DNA TGTGCCTCTTGCACGGAGGTCTACGAGCAGTACTTC. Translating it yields CASCTEVYEQYF.

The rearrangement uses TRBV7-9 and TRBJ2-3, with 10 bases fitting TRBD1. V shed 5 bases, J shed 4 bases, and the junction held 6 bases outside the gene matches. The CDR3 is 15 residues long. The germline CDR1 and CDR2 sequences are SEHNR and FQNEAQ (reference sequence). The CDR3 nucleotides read TGTGCCAGCAGCACCGGGACAGGGGTCCCAGATACGCAGTATTTT. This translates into CASSTGTGVPDTQYF.

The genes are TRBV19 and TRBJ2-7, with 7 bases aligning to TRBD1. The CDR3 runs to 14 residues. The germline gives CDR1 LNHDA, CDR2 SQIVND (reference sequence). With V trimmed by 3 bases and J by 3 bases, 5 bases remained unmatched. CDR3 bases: TGTGCCAGTAGTATCGGGACAGTCGGCTACGAGCAGTACTTC. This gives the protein CASSIGTVGYEQYF.

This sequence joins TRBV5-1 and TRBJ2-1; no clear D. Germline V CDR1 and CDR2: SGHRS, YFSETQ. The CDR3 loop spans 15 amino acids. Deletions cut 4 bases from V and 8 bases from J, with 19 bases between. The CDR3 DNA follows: TGCGCCAGCAGCGATAGAACGGTAATAAATGATGAGCAGTTCTTC. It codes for CASSDRTVINDEQFF. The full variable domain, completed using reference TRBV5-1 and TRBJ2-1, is KAGVTQTPRYLIKTRGQQVTLSCSPISGHRSVSWYQQTPGQGLQFLFEYFSETQRNKGNFPGRFSGRQFSNSRSEMNVSTLELGDSALYLCASSDRTVINDEQFFGPGTRLTVL.

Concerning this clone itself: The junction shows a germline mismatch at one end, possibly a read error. The CDR3 reads CSVGGSAF. CDR3 nucleotide sequence: TGCAGCGTTGGAGGCAGTGCCTTC. This rearrangement joins TRBV29-1 to TRBJ1-2, with D uncertain. This CDR3 region has 8 residues. Germline CDR1 and CDR2: SQVTM and ANQGSEA.

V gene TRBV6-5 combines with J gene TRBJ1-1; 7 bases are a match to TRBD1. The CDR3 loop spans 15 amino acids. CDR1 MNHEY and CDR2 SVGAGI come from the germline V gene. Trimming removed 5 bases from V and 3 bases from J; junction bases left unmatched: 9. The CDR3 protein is CASSPRDSGDTEAFF. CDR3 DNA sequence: TGTGCCAGCAGTCCAAGGGACAGCGGAGACACTGAAGCTTTCTTT.

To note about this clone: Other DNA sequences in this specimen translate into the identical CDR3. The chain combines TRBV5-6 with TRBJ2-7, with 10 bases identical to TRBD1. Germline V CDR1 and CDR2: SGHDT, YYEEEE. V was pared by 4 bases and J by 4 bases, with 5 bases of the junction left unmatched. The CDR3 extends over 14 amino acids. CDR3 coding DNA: TGTGCCAGCAGCGACGGGACAGGGGCTTACGAGCAGTACTTC. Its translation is CASSDGTGAYEQYF.

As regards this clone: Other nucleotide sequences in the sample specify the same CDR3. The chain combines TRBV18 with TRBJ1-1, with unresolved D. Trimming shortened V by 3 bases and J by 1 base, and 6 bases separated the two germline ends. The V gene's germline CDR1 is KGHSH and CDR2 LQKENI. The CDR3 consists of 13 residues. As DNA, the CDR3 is TGTGCCAGCTCACCGCCGGAGAACACTGAAGCTTTCTTT. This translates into CASSPPENTEAFF.

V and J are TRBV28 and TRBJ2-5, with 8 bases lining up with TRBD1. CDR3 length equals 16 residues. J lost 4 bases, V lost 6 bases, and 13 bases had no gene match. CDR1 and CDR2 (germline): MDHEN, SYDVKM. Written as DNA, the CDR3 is TGTGCCAGCAGCGAAACTTCCGGGACAGGAGGAGAGACCCAGTACTTC. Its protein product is CASSETSGTGGETQYF.

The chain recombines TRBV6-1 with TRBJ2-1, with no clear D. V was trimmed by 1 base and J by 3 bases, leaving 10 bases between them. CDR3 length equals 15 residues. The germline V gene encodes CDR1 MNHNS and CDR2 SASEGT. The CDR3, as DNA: TGTGCCAGCAGTGAAGGCAGGTTCCTCTACAATGAGCAGTTCTTC. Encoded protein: CASSEGRFLYNEQFF.

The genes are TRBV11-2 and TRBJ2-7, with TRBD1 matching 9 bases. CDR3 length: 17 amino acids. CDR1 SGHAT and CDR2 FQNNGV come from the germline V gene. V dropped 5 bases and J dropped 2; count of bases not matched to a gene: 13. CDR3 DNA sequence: TGTGCCAGCAGCCCTGATCCTCCGGACAGGGGCCCCTACGAGCAGTACTTC. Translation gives CASSPDPPDRGPYEQYF.